This T cell receptor beta chain was obtained from a study of OX40 agonist ivuxolimab in advanced cancers. Overall study context: As their treatment, patients were administered ivuxolimab, an agonistic anti-OX40 (CD134) antibody. Checkpoint inhibitors had been given previously to 35% to 50% of patients.

Sequencing was performed with immunoSEQ multiplex PCR; in TCRdb, only in-frame clones are kept and a portion is missing. The table records roughly 80,000 clones, about 86% of them present only once. Remarks on this clone: Antigen unknown.

The junction had 8 bases not matched to a gene; V was cut back by 7 bases and J by 3 bases. CDR3 length: 15 residues. The germline gives CDR1 SGHKS, CDR2 YYEKEE (reference sequence). The study, taken as a whole, reports: CD8+ T cells were the subset that, on average, had more expanded clones than CD4+.

The receptor was derived from an adult with an advanced solid tumor such as melanoma, head and neck, liver or kidney cancer. The sequenced sample was CD4+ or CD8+ T cells sorted from blood, obtained in a trial of the OX40 agonist ivuxolimab. The chain carries TRBV5-5 and TRBJ2-3; TRBD1 matches 10 bases. The CDR3 coding sequence is TGTGCCAGCTCCCGACAGGGGGCAGTAACAGATACGCAGTATTTT. It codes for CASSRQGAVTDTQYF.